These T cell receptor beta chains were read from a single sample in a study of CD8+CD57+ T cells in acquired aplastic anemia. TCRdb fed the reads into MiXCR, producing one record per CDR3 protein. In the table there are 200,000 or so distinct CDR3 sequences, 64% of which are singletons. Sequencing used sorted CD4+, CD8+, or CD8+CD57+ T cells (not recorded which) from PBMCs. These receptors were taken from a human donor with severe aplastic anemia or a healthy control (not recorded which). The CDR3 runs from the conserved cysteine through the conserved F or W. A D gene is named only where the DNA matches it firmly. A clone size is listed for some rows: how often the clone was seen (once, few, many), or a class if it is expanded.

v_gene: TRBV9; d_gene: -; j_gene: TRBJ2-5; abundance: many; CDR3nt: TGTGCCAGCAGCCCGGAGGGGGAGACCCAGTACTTC; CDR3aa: CASSPEGETQYF
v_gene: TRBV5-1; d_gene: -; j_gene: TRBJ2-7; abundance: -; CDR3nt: TGCGCCAGCAGCCCCGGGACCCAAGCCGGGGAGCAGTACTTC; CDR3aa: CASSPGTQAGEQYF
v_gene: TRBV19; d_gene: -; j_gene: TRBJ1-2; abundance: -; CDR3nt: TGTGCCAGTAGTATGTCTCGGAACTATGGCTACACCTTC; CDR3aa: CASSMSRNYGYTF
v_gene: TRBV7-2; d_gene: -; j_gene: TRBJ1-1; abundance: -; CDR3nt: TGTGCCAGCAGCTTGAACGGTTTCATGAACACTGAAGCTTTCTTT; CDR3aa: CASSLNGFMNTEAFF
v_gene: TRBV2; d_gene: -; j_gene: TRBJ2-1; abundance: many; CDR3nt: TGTGCCAGCAGTGGGGGGGGCCCCCCTTTCAATGAGCAGTTCTTC; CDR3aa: CASSGGGPPFNEQFF
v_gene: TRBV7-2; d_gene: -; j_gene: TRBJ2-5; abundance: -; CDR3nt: TGTGCCAGCAGCTTAGAAGGGGGATTTCGAGAGACCCAGTACTTC; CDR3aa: CASSLEGGFRETQYF
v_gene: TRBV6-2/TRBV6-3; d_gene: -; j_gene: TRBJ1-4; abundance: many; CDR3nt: TGTGCCAGCAGTTATGTTGAGACGGAGAAACTGTTTTTT; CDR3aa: CASSYVETEKLFF
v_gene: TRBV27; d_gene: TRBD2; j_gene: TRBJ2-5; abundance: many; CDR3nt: TGTGCCAGCAGTAGGACTAGCGGGGGAACGGGGACCCAGTACTTC; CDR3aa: CASSRTSGGTGTQYF
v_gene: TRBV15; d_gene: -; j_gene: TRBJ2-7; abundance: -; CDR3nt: TGTGCCACCAGCAGCCTTCTGGGAGGGGGCTCCTACGAGCAGTACTTC; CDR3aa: CATSSLLGGGSYEQYF
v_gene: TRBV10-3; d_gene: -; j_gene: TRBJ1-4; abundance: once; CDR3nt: TGTGCCATCAGTGAGAGAGGGGGAGGCGAAAAACTGTTTTTT; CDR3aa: CAISERGGGEKLFF
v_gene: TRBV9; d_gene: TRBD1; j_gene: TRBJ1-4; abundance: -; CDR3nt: TGTGCCAGCAGCGGATGGACAGGGGAGGGTGAAAAACTGTTTTTT; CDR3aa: CASSGWTGEGEKLFF
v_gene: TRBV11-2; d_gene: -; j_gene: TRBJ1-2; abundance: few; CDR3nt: TGTGCCAGCAGCTTAGCTCGGGTGCACTATGGCTACACCTTC; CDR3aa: CASSLARVHYGYTF
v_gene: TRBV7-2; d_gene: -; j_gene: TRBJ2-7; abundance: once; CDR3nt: TGTGCCAGCAGCTTAATGGACAGTGGGTACAAGCAGTACTTC; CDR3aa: CASSLMDSGYKQYF
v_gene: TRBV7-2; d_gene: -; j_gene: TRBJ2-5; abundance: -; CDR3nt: TGTGCCAGCAGCTTAGGGTCCAGACTGGAGACCCAGTACTTC; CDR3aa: CASSLGSRLETQYF
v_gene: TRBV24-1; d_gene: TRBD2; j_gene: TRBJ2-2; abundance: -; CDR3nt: TGTGCCACCAGTGAACGCGGGGGATGGACCGGGGAGCTGTTTTTT; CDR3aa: CATSERGGWTGELFF
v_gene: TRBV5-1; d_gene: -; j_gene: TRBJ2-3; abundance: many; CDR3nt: TGCGCCAGCAGCTTCTCGGCGGGCTCTTACACAGATACGCAGTATTTT; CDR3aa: CASSFSAGSYTDTQYF